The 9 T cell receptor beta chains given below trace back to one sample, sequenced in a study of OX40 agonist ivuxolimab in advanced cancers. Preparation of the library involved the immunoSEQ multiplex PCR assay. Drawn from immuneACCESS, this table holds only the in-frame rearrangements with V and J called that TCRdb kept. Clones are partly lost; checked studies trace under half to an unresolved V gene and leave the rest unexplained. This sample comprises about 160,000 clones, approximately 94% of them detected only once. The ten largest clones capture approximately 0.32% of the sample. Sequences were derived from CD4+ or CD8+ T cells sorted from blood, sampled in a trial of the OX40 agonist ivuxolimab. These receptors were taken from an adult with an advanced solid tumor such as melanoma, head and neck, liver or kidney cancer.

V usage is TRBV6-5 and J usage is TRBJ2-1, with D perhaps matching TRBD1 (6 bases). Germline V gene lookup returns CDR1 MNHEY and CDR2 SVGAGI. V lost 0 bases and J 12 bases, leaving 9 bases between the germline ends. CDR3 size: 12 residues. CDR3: CASSYSQGGQFF. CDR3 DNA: TGTGCCAGCAGTTACTCGCAAGGGGGGCAGTTCTTC.

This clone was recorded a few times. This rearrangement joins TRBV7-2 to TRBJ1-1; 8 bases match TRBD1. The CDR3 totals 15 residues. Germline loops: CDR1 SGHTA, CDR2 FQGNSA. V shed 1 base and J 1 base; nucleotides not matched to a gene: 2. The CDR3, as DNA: TGTGCCAGCAGCTTAGTTGGACAGGGGAACACTGAAGCTTTCTTT. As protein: CASSLVGQGNTEAFF. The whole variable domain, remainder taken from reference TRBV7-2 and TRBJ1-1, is GAGVSQSPSNKVTEKGKDVELRCDPISGHTALYWYRQSLGQGLEFLIYFQGNSAPDKSGLPSDRFSAERTGGSVSTLTIQRTQQEDSAVYLCASSLVGQGNTEAFFGQGTRLTVV.

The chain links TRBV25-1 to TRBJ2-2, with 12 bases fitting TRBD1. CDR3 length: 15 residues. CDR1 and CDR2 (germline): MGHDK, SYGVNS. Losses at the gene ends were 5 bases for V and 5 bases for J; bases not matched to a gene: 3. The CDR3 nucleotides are TGTGCCAGCAGTCAGGGACAGGGGGCAACCGGGGAGCTGTTTTTT. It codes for CASSQGQGATGELFF.

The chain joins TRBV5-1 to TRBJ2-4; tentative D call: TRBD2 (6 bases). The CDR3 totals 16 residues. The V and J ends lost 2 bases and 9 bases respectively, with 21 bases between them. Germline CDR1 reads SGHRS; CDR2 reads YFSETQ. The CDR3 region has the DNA TGCGCCAGCAGCTTTCTCGGGCCGGGAGAGGATGGCATTCAGTACTTC. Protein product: CASSFLGPGEDGIQYF.

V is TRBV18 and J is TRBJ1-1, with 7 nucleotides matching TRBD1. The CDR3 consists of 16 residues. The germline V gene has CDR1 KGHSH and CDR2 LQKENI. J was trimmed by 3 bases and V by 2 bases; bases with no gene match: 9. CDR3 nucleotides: TGTGCCAGCTCACCAACAGGGGTAGTAGGGTACACTGAAGCTTTCTTT. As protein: CASSPTGVVGYTEAFF. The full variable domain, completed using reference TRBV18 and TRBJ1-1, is NAGVMQNPRHLVRRRGQEARLRCSPMKGHSHVYWYRQLPEEGLKFMVYLQKENIIDESGMPKERFSAEFPKEGPSILRIQQVVRGDSAAYFCASSPTGVVGYTEAFFGQGTRLTVV.

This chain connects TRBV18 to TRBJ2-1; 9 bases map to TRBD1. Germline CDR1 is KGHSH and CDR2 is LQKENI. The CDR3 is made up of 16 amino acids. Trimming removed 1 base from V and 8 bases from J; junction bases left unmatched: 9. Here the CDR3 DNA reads TGTGCCAGCTCACCACAGCCCGGGACAGGGCCCGATGAGCAGTTCTTC. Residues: CASSPQPGTGPDEQFF.

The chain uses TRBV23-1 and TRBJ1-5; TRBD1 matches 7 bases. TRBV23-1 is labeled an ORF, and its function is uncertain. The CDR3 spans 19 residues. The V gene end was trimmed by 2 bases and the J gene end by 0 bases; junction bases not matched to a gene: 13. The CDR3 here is CASSQLGTAAPYSNQPQHF. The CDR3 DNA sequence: TGCGCCAGCAGTCAACTAGGGACAGCGGCACCCTATAGCAATCAGCCCCAGCATTTT.

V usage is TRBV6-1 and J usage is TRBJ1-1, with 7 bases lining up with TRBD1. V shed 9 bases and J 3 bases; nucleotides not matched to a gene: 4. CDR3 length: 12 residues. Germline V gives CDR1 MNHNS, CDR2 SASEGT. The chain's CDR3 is CASAGQHTEAFF. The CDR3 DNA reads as TGTGCCAGTGCGGGACAGCACACTGAAGCTTTCTTT.

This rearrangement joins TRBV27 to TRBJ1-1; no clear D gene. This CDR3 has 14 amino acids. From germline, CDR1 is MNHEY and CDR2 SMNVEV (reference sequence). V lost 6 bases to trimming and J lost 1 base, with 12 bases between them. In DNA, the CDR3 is TGTGCCAGCAGCCTTGACTGGCAGAACACTGAAGCTTTCTTT. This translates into CASSLDWQNTEAFF.